This TCR beta chain is drawn from a study of OX40 agonist ivuxolimab in advanced cancers. Across the whole study: Previous treatment with anti-PD-1, anti-PD-L1 or anti-CTLA-4 therapy was allowed; 40% had received some. Study outcomes and limitations: Among the lowest peripheral clonal expansion occurred in 0.1-3.0 mg/kg partial responders. Antigen specificity of clonally expanded peripheral T cells was not established. Within 6 weeks, CD4+ and CD8+ blood T cells expanded clonally at 0.1 to 3.0 mg/kg.

Germline CDR1 is SGHRS and CDR2 is YFSETQ. Trimming removed 2 bases from V and 0 bases from J, with 8 bases in between. This CDR3 has 14 residues. The table lists this clone with a count of one. As yet, its antigen is unknown. Profiled with immunoSEQ multiplex PCR; TCRdb holds only in-frame clones, not every one. Of about 64,000 clones listed, more than 80% are singletons. This TCR was recovered from an adult with an advanced solid tumor such as melanoma, head and neck, liver or kidney cancer. Sequencing used CD4+ or CD8+ T cells sorted from blood, obtained in a trial of the OX40 agonist ivuxolimab. The V and J genes are TRBV5-1 and TRBJ1-1; D gene ambiguous. CDR3 coding DNA: TGCGCCAGCAGCTTTTCAGGCATGAACACTGAAGCTTTCTTT. It codes for CASSFSGMNTEAFF.